This T cell receptor beta chain comes out of a study of blood T cell repertoires in COVID-19. Looking at the study overall: T cells, B-cell-depleted T cells, or PBMCs supplied cDNA or gDNA.

The germline V gene encodes CDR1 MGHDK and CDR2 SYGVNS. The CDR3 has 15 residues. Trimming removed 3 bases from V and 2 bases from J, with 8 bases in between. Profiled with immunoSEQ multiplex PCR; TCRdb holds only in-frame clones, not every one. The top ten hold approximately 2% of the sample, which has 150,000 or so clones, 60% to 80% seen once. Sequenced input: peripheral blood. This sequence joins TRBV25-1 and TRBJ1-6; a weak D match, TRBD1 (6 bases). The clonotype was recovered from a woman aged 65 to 85 with acute or convalescent COVID-19. CDR3 nucleotide sequence: TGTGCCAGCAGTGATGGGGGCGCCTATAATTCACCCCTCCACTTT. The encoded protein is CASSDGGAYNSPLHF.